This T cell receptor (beta chain) was profiled in a study of metastatic and nonmetastatic thyroid tumors. At the level of the study: Malignant thyroid and benign thyroid patients provided blood and tumor or nodule tissue whose repertoires were compared.

Every patient underwent thyroid surgery untreated. Original handling: CDR3 differences across clinicopathological groups were used to build a distant-metastasis classifier for papillary thyroid cancer. TCRdb called clones again from the PCR reads with MiXCR. The V and J calls here are based on TCRdb, not the publication. The data contain about 2,900 clones, more than 30% of them singletons. Germline CDR1 reads PRHDT; CDR2 reads FYEKMQ (reference sequence). With V trimmed by 5 bases and J by 5 bases, 8 bases remained unmatched. The CDR3 extends over 15 amino acids. Notes on the study in general: Benign nodules reportedly had significantly lower TCR beta diversity than malignant thyroid tumors in blood and tumor.

Remarks on this clone: The target antigen is unknown.

V is TRBV13 and J is TRBJ1-1; 10 bases agree with TRBD1. This sequence originates from a female donor with papillary thyroid cancer or a benign thyroid nodule (not recorded which). Some clones in this sample may be carry-over from other donors' samples. Sequencing was carried out using tumor tissue. Here the CDR3 reads CASSRQGAFGTEAFF. Written as DNA, the CDR3 is TGTGCCAGCAGCCGACAGGGGGCATTTGGAACTGAAGCTTTCTTT.